This TCR beta chain was recorded in a study of breast tumors, draining lymph nodes, adjacent tissues. General study results and limits: Tumor and nontumor repertoires were significantly more similar in luminal-like than in basal-like breast cancer. Tumor T cell lymph node origin was a supported hypothesis, not proven. Data fit most tumor T cells coming from lymph node, expanding in tumor.

Germline CDR1 and CDR2: SGHNT and YENEEA. This CDR3 has 14 residues. Trimming at V came to 4 bases and at J to 5 bases, leaving 4 bases not matched to a gene. TCRdb reprocessed the multiplex PCR reads with MiXCR, giving one entry per CDR3 protein. Of approximately 250,000 distinct CDR3 sequences listed, 30% to 35% are singletons. Samples came from axillary lymph nodes draining the breast cancer. This clonotype was detected ten times or more. Its antigen is still unknown. The gene calls are TRBV11-3 and TRBJ1-4; 7 bases agree with TRBD1. Sequenced: axillary lymph node tissue. This clonotype was sampled from a female donor with breast cancer. Some clones in this sample may be carry-over from other donors' samples. CDR3 sequence (DNA): TGTGCCAGCAGCTGGGGACAGCAAAATGAAAAACTGTTTTTT. Protein product: CASSWGQQNEKLFF.